This T cell receptor beta chain was profiled in a study of T cells in Graves' hyperthyroidism and ophthalmopathy. Deletions cut 5 bases from V and 3 bases from J, with 20 bases between. Germline CDR1 GTSNPN, CDR2 SVGIG (reference sequence). The CDR3 contains 15 residues. TCR beta CDR3 regions were amplified from RNA transcripts. An initial round of RT-PCR targeting the TCR CDR3 relied on the HTBI primer set. TCRdb reprocessed the multiplex PCR reads with MiXCR, giving one entry per CDR3 protein. The table shows about 580,000 distinct CDR3 sequences, with 46% occurring only once. Source material: peripheral blood or thyroid tissue (not recorded which). The receptor comes from a young woman with Graves' hyperthyroidism. V is TRBV30 and J is TRBJ2-7; tentative D call: TRBD2 (6 bases). The CDR3 here is CAWDGGRGPLYEQYF. CDR3 sequence (DNA): TGTGCCTGGGATGGCGGGCGGGGACCCCTCTACGAGCAGTACTTC.